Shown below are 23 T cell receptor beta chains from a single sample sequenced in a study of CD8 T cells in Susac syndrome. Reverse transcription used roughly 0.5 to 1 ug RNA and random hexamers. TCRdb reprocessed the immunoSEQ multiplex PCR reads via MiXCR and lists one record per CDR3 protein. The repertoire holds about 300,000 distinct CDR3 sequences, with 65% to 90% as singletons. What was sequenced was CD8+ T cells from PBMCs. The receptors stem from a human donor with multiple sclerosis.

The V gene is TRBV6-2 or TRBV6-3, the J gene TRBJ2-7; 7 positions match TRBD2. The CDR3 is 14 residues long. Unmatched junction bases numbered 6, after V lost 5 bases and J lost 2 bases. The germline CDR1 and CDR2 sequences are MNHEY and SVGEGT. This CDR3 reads CASSQGGRTYEQYF. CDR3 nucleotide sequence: TGTGCCAGCAGTCAGGGAGGGCGGACCTACGAGCAGTACTTC.

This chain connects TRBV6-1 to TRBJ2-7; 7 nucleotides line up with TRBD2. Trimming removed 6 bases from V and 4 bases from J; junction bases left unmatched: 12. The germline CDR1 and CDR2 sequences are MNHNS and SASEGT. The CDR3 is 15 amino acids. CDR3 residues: CASRERGLTPYEQYF. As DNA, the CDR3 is TGTGCCAGCAGGGAAAGGGGACTAACTCCATACGAGCAGTACTTC.

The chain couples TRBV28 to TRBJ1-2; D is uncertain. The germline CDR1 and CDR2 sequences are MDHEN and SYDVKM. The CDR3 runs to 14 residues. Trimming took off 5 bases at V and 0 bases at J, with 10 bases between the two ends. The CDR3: CASSLIGSNYGYTF. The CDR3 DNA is TGTGCCAGCAGTCTGATAGGGTCTAACTATGGCTACACCTTC.

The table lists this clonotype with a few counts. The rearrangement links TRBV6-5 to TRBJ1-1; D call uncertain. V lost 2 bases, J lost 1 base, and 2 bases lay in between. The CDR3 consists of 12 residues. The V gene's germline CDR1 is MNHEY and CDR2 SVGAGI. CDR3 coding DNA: TGTGCCAGCAGTTACGCGAACACTGAAGCTTTCTTT. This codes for CASSYANTEAFF.

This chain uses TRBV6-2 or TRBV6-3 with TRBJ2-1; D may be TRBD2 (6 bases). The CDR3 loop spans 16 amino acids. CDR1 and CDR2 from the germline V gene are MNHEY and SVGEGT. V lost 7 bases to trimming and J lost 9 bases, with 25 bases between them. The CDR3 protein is CASTHRERVLIGEQFF. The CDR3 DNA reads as TGTGCCAGCACCCATAGGGAGCGGGTGCTAATTGGTGAGCAGTTCTTC.

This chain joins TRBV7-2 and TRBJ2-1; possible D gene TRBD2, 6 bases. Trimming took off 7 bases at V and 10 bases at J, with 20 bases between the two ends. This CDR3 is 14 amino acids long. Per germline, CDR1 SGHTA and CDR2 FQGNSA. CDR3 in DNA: TGTGCCAGCACGGGGGTTCAAGGTTTACGCGAGCAGTTCTTC. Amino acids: CASTGVQGLREQFF.

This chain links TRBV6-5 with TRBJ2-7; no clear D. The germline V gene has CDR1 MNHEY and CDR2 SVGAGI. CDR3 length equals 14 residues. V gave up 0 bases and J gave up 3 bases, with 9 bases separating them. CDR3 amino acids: CASSYSSRYYEQYF. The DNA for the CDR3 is TGTGCCAGCAGTTACTCCTCCCGGTACTACGAGCAGTACTTC.

The DNA for the CDR3 is TGTGCCATCAGTGAGTCCCCGCGGGGGCGCGTCTACGAGCAGTACTTC. It codes for CAISESPRGRVYEQYF. The chain recombines TRBV10-3 with TRBJ2-7; D perhaps matches TRBD2 (7 bases). The CDR3 covers 16 residues. Germline V CDR1 and CDR2: ENHRY, SYGVKD. The V end was cut by 0 bases, the J end by 3 bases, with 15 bases between.

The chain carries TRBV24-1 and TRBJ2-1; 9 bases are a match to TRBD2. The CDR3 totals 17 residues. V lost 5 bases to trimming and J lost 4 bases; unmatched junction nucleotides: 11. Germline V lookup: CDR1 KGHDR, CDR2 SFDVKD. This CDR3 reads CATSVNWGLAAYNEQFF. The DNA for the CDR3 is TGTGCCACCAGTGTCAACTGGGGACTAGCCGCTTACAATGAGCAGTTCTTC.

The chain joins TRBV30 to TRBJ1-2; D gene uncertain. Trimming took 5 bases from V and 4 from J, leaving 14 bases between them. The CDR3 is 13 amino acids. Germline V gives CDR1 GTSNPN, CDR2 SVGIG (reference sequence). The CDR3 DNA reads TGTGCCTGGGCACCCCTTTTTACCTATGGCTACACCTTC. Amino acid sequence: CAWAPLFTYGYTF.

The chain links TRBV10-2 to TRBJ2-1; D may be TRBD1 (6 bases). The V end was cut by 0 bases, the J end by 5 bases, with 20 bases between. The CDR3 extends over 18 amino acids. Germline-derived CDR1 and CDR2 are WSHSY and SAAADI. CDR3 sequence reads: CASSESPSRGSLHNEQFF. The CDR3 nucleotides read TGCGCCAGCAGTGAGTCCCCCTCCAGGGGTTCCCTTCACAATGAGCAGTTCTTC.

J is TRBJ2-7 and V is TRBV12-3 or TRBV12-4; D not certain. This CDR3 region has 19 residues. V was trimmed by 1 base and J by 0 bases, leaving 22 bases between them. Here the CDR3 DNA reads TGTGCCAGCAGTTTAGGGGTTTCCACCTTATTAGTCTACTCCTACGAGCAGTACTTC. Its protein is CASSLGVSTLLVYSYEQYF.

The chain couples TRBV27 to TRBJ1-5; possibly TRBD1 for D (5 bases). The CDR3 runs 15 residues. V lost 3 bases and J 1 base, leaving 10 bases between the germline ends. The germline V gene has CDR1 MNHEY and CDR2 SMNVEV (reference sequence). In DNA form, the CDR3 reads TGTGCCAGCAGTTTTTTCGGGGGGAGCAATCAGCCCCAGCATTTT. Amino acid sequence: CASSFFGGSNQPQHF.

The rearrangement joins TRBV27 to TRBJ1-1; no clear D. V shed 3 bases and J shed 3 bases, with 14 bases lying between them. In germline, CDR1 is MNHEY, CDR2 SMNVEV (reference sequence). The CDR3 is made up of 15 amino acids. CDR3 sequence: CASSLGVQGYTEAFF. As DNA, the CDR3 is TGTGCCAGCAGTTTGGGTGTTCAAGGGTACACTGAAGCTTTCTTT.

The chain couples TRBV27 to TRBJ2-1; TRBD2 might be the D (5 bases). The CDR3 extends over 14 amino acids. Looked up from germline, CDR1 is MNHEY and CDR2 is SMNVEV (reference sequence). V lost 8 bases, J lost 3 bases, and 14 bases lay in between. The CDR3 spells CASGLLEGYNEQFF. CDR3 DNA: TGTGCCAGCGGCCTACTAGAGGGCTACAATGAGCAGTTCTTC.

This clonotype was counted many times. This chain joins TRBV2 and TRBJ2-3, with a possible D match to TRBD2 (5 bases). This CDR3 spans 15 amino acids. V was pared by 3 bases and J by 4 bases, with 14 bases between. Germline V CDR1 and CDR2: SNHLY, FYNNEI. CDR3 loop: CASSDGIIAPDTQYF. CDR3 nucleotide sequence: TGTGCCAGCAGTGACGGGATTATAGCACCAGATACGCAGTATTTT. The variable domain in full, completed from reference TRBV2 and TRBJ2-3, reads EPEVTQTPSHQVTQMGQEVILRCVPISNHLYFYWYRQILGQKVEFLVSFYNNEISEKSEIFDDQFSVERPDGSNFTLKIRSTKLEDSAMYFCASSDGIIAPDTQYFGPGTRLTVL.

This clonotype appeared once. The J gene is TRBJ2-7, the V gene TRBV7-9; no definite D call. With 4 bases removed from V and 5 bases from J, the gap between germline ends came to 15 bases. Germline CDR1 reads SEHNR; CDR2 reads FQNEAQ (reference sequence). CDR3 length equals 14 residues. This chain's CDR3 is CASSSPARRNEQYF. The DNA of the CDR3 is TGTGCCAGCAGCTCACCCGCCCGGCGGAACGAGCAGTACTTC. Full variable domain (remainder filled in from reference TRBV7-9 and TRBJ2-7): DTGVSQNPRHKITKRGQNVTFRCDPISEHNRLYWYRQTLGQGPEFLTYFQNEAQLEKSRLLSDRFSAERPKGSFSTLEIQRTEQGDSAMYLCASSSPARRNEQYFGPGTRLTVT.

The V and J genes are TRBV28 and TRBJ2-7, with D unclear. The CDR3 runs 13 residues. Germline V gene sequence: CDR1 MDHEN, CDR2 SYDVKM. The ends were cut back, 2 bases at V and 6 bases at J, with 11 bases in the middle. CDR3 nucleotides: TGTGCCAGCAGTTTACCGAACGGTGTCGAGCAGTACTTC. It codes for CASSLPNGVEQYF.

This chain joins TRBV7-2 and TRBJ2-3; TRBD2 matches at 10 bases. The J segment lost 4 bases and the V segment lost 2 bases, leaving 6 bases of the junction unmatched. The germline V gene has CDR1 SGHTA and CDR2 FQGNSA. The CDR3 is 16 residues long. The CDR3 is CASSLWLAGAPDTQYF. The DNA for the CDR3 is TGTGCCAGCAGCTTATGGCTAGCGGGAGCCCCAGATACGCAGTATTTT.

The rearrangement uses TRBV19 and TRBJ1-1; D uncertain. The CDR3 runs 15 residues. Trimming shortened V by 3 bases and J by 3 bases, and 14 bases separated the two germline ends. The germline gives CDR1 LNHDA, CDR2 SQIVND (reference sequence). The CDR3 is CASSMGSASHTEAFF. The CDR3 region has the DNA TGTGCCAGTAGTATGGGCAGTGCTAGTCACACTGAAGCTTTCTTT.

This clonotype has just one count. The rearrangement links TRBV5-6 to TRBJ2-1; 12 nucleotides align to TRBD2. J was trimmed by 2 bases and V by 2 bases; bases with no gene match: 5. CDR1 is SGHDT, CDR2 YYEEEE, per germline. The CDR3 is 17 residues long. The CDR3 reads CASSFETSGGPYNEQFF. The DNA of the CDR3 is TGTGCCAGCAGCTTTGAGACTAGCGGGGGCCCCTACAATGAGCAGTTCTTC.

The CDR3 nucleotides are TGTGCCAGCAGCTTAGGTCCAGTGGGGGGGAATCAGCCCCAGCATTTT. Amino acid sequence: CASSLGPVGGNQPQHF. The V and J genes are TRBV7-9 and TRBJ1-5; tentatively, D is TRBD1 (5 bases). This CDR3 has 16 amino acids. Germline CDR1 is SEHNR and CDR2 is FQNEAQ (reference sequence). V lost 1 base and J 4 bases, leaving 14 bases between the germline ends.

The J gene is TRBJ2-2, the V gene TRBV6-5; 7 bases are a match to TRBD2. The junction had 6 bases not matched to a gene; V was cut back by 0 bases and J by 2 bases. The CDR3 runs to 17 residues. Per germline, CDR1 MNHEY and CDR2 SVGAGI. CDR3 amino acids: CASSYSGRELNTGELFF. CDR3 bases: TGTGCCAGCAGTTACTCGGGGCGGGAGCTCAACACCGGGGAGCTGTTTTTT.